This is a list of T cell receptor beta chains from one sample in a study of blood T cells in healthy people across ages. In TCRdb, the 5' RACE reads were re-called with MiXCR into one record per CDR3 protein. The data show more than 1,000,000 distinct CDR3 sequences, with about 23% seen just once and around 0.75% held by the top ten. The data were also submitted as part of a second study, on T cells of mothers and their children.

The sample was blood. All receptors come from a girl aged 2-10 years in good health. Both conserved end residues are part of each CDR3. The order of the fields is J gene, D gene, clone size, V gene, CDR3 length, CDR3 protein, CDR3 DNA. The D gene is left open where the match is weak. Not all rows give a size; the values are once, few, many and, for expanded clones, a class.

J: TRBJ2-7
D: TRBD1
size: .
V: TRBV15
length: 17
CDR3: CATSTRDRGTGPYEQYF
DNA: TGTGCCACCAGCACACGGGACAGGGGGACGGGGCCCTACGAGCAGTACTTC

J: TRBJ1-2
D: TRBD1
size: .
V: TRBV5-1
length: 15
CDR3: CASLADPGQGGGYTF
DNA: TGCGCCAGCCTCGCGGACCCGGGACAGGGTGGTGGCTACACCTTC

J: TRBJ2-1
D: .
size: .
V: TRBV6-5
length: 12
CDR3: CASSSSLGWQFF
DNA: TGTGCCAGCAGTTCCAGCCTGGGTTGGCAGTTCTTC

J: TRBJ2-5
D: TRBD1
size: .
V: TRBV29-1
length: 13
CDR3: CSGGTGTGETQYF
DNA: TGCAGCGGAGGGACAGGGACGGGAGAGACCCAGTACTTC

J: TRBJ1-3
D: .
size: .
V: TRBV20-1
length: 16
CDR3: CSARDKRGVKGNTIYF
DNA: TGCAGTGCTAGAGATAAGAGAGGGGTGAAAGGAAACACCATATATTTT

J: TRBJ1-6
D: .
size: few
V: TRBV10-3
length: 17
CDR3: CAISSAPDRLGGSPLHF
DNA: TGTGCCATCAGTTCCGCCCCAGATCGACTGGGTGGTTCACCCCTCCACTTT

J: TRBJ2-7
D: TRBD2
size: few
V: TRBV6-1
length: 14
CDR3: CASSETSGDYEQYF
DNA: TGTGCCAGCAGTGAGACTAGCGGGGACTACGAGCAGTACTTC

J: TRBJ2-7
D: .
size: few
V: TRBV7-2
length: 14
CDR3: CASSRPSGSYEQYF
DNA: TGTGCCAGCAGCCGCCCATCGGGATCCTACGAGCAGTACTTC

J: TRBJ1-4
D: .
size: few
V: TRBV29-1
length: 11
CDR3: CSVVEGAKLFF
DNA: TGCAGCGTTGTGGAGGGTGCAAAACTGTTTTTT

J: TRBJ2-5
D: .
size: .
V: TRBV7-9
length: 15
CDR3: CASSLAPDYQETQYF
DNA: TGTGCCAGCAGCTTAGCGCCCGACTATCAAGAGACCCAGTACTTC

J: TRBJ1-3
D: .
size: few
V: TRBV20-1
length: 11
CDR3: CSARDVDTIYF
DNA: TGCAGTGCTAGAGACGTAGACACCATATATTTT

J: TRBJ2-7
D: .
size: few
V: TRBV14
length: 15
CDR3: CASSQETGPSYEQYF
DNA: TGTGCCAGCAGCCAAGAGACAGGACCTTCCTACGAGCAGTACTTC

J: TRBJ1-2
D: TRBD1
size: .
V: TRBV12-3/TRBV12-4
length: 16
CDR3: CASSSPGQGKSYGYTF
DNA: TGTGCCAGCAGTTCTCCGGGACAGGGGAAGAGCTATGGCTACACCTTC

J: TRBJ1-3
D: .
size: .
V: TRBV5-1
length: 16
CDR3: CASSLGPTPSGNTIYF
DNA: TGCGCCAGCAGCCTCGGACCCACTCCCTCTGGAAACACCATATATTTT

J: TRBJ1-2
D: .
size: few
V: TRBV7-2
length: 13
CDR3: CASSYMEGYGYTF
DNA: TGTGCCAGCAGCTATATGGAAGGCTATGGCTACACCTTC

J: TRBJ1-4
D: .
size: .
V: TRBV13
length: 15
CDR3: CASSHMTGTNEKLFF
DNA: TGTGCCAGCAGCCACATGACAGGAACTAATGAAAAACTGTTTTTT

J: TRBJ2-1
D: .
size: few
V: TRBV4-1
length: 14
CDR3: CASSRTERINEQFF
DNA: TGCGCCAGCAGCCGGACGGAGAGGATAAATGAGCAGTTCTTC

J: TRBJ1-1
D: .
size: .
V: TRBV6-2/TRBV6-3
length: 15
CDR3: CASRAEDRTSTEAFF
DNA: TGTGCCAGCAGAGCAGAGGATCGCACCAGCACTGAAGCTTTCTTT